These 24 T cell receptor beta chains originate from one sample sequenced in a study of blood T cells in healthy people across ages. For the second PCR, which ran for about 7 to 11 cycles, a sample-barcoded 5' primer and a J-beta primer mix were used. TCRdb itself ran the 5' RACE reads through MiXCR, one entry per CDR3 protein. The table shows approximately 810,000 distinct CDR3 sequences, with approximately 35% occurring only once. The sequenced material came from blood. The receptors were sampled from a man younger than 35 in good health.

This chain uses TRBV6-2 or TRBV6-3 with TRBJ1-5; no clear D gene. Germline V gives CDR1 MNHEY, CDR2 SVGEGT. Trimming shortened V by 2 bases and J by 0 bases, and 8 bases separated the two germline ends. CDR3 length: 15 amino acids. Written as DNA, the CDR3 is TGTGCCAGCAGTTACAGGTGGGCTAGCAATCAGCCCCAGCATTTT. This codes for CASSYRWASNQPQHF.

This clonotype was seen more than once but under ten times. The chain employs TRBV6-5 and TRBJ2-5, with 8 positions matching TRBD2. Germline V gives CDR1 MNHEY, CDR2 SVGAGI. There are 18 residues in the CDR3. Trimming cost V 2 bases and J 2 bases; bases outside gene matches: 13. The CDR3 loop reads CASSYRAGGGLRQETQYF. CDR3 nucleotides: TGTGCCAGCAGTTACCGGGCGGGGGGCGGATTGCGTCAAGAGACCCAGTACTTC.

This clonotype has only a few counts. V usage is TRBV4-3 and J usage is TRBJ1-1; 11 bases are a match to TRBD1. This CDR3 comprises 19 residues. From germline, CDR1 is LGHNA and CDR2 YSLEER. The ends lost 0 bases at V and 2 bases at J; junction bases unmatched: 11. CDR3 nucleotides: TGCGCCAGCAGCCAAGAACCCGGACAGGGGGCGCGAGGTAACACTGAAGCTTTCTTT. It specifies CASSQEPGQGARGNTEAFF.

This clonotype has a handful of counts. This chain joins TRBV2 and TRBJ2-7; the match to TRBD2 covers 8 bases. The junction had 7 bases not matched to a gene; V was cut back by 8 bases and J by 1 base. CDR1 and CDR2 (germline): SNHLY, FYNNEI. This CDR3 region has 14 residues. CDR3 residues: CASCLGTRSYEQYF. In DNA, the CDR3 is TGTGCCAGCTGTCTCGGGACTAGGTCCTACGAGCAGTACTTC.

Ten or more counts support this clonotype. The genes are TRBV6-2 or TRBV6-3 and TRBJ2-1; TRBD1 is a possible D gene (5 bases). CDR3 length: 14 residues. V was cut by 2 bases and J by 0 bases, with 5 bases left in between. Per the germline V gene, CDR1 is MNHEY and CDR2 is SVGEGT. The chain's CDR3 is CASSYQGSYNEQFF. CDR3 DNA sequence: TGTGCCAGCAGTTACCAGGGCTCCTACAATGAGCAGTTCTTC.

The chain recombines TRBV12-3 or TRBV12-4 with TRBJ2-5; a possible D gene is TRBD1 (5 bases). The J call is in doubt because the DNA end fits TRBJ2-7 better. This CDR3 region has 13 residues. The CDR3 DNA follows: TGTGCCAGCAATTCGAGGACATTCTACGAGCAGTACTTC. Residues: CASNSRTFYEQYF.

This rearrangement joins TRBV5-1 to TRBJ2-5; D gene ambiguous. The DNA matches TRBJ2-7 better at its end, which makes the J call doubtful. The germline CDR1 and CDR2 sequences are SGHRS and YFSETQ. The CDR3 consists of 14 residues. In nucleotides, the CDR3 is TGCGCCAGCAGCGTGGAACAGCCCCTCGGCGAGCAGTACTTC. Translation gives CASSVEQPLGEQYF.

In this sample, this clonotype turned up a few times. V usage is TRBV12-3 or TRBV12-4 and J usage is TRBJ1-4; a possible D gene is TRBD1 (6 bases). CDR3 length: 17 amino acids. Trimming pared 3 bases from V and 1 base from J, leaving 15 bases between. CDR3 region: CASSLVWGRGTNEKLFF. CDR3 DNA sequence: TGTGCCAGCAGTTTGGTATGGGGGCGTGGAACTAATGAAAAACTGTTTTTT.

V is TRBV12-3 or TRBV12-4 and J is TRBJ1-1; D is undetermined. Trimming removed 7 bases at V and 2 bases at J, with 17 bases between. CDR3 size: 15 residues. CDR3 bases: TGTGCCAGCAAACCCCACAGCTCTTCCAACACTGAAGCTTTCTTT. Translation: CASKPHSSSNTEAFF.

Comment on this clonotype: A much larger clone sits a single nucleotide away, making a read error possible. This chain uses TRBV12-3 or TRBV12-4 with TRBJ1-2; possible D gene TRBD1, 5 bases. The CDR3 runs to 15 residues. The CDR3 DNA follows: TGTACCAGCAGTTTAGATCGACAGCGGTCGGGTGGCTACACCTTC. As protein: CTSSLDRQRSGGYTF.

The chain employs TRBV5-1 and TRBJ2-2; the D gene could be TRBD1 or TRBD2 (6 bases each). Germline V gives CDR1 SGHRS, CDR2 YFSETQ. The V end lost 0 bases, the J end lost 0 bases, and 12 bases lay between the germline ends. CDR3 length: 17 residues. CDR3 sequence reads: CASSLEGGPTNTGELFF. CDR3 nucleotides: TGCGCCAGCAGCTTGGAAGGGGGGCCAACGAACACCGGGGAGCTGTTTTTT.

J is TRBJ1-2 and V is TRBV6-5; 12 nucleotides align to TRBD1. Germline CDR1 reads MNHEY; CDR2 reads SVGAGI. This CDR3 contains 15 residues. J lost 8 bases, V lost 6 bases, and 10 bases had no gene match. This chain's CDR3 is CASRTNWDRGQGYTF. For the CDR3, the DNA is TGTGCCAGCAGGACAAACTGGGACAGGGGGCAAGGCTACACCTTC.

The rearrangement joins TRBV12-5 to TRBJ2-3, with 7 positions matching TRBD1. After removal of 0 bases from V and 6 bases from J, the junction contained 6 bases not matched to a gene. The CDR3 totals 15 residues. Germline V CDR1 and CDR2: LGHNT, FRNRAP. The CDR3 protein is CASGLVGEGGDTQYF. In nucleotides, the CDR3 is TGTGCTAGTGGTTTGGTAGGGGAAGGGGGCGATACGCAGTATTTT.

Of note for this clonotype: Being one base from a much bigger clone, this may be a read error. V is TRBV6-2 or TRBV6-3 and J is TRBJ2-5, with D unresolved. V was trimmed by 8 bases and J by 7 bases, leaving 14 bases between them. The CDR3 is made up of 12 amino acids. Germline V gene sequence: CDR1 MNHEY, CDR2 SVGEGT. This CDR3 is CASLRVWGTQYF. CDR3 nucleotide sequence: TGTGCCAGCCTAAGGGTCTGGGGGACCCAGTACTTC.

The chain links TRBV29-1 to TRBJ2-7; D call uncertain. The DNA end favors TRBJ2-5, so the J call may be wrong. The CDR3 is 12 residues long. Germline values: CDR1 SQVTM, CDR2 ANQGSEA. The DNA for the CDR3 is TGCAGCGTTGGTCCTCGTCGTGAGACCCAGTACTTC. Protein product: CSVGPRRETQYF.

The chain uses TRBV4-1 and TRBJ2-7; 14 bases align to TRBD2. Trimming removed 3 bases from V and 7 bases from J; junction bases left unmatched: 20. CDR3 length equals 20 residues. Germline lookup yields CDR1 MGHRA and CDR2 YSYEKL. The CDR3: CASSHGPGLAGVYQWVEQYF. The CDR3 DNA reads TGCGCCAGCAGCCACGGTCCGGGACTAGCGGGGGTGTACCAGTGGGTTGAGCAGTACTTC.

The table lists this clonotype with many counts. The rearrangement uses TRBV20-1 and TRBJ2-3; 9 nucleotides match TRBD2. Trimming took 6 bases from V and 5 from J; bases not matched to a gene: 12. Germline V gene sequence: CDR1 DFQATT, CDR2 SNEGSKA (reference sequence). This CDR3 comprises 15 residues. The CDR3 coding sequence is TGCAGTGCCATCCACTCGGCTAGCGGGGAAGATACGCAGTATTTT. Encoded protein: CSAIHSASGEDTQYF.

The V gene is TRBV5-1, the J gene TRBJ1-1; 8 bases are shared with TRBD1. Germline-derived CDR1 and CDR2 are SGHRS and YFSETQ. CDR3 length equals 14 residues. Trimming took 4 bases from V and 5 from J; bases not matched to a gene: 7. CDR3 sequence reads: CASSPGGYGTEAFF. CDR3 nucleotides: TGCGCCAGCAGCCCAGGGGGCTACGGGACTGAAGCTTTCTTT.

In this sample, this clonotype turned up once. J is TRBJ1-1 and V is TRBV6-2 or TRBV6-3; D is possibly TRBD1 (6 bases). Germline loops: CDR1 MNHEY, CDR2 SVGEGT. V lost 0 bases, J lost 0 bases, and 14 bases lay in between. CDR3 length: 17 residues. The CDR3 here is CASSYSWTAALNTEAFF. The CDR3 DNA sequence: TGTGCCAGCAGTTACTCGTGGACAGCCGCTTTGAACACTGAAGCTTTCTTT.

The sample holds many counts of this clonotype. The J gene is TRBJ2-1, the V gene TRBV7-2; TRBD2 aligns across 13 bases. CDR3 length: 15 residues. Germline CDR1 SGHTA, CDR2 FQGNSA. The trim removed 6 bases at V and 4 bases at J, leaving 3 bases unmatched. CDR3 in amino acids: CASRTTSGGYNEQFF. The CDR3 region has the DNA TGTGCCAGCAGAACGACTAGCGGGGGGTACAATGAGCAGTTCTTC.

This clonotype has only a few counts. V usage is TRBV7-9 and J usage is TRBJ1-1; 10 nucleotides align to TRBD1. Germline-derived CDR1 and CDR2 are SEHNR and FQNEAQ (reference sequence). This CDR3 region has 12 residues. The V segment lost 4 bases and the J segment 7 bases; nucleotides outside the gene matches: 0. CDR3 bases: TGTGCCAGCAGCTGGACAGGGGGTGAAGCTTTCTTT. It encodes CASSWTGGEAFF. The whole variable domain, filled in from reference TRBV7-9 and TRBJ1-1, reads DTGVSQNPRHKITKRGQNVTFRCDPISEHNRLYWYRQTLGQGPEFLTYFQNEAQLEKSRLLSDRFSAERPKGSFSTLEIQRTEQGDSAMYLCASSWTGGEAFFGQGTRLTVV.

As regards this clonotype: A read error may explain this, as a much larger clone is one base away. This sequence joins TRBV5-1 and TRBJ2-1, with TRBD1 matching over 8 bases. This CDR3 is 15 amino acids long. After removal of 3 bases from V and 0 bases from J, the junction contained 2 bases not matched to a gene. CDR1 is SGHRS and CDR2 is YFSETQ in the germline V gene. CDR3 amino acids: CASSWDRNSYNEQFF. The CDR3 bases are TGCGCCAGCAGCTGGGACAGGAACTCCTACAATGAGCAGTTCTTC.

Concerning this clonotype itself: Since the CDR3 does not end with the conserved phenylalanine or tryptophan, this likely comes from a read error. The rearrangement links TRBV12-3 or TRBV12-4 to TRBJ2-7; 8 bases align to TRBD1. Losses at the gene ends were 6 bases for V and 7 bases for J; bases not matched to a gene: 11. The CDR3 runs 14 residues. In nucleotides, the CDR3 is TGTGCCAGCAGGGAGACAGGGGTAGGAGATGAGCAGTACTAC. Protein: CASRETGVGDEQYY.

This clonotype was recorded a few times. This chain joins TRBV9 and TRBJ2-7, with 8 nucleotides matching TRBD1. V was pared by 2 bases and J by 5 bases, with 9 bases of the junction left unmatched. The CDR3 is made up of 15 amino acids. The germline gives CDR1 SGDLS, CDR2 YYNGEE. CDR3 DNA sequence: TGTGCCAGCAGCGTTCAGGGACAGGCCTTGAACGAGCAGTACTTC. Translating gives CASSVQGQALNEQYF.